These 21 T cell receptor beta chains originate from one sample sequenced in a study of T cell repertoires in cytomegalovirus infection. TCRdb re-called the reads through MiXCR, storing one row per CDR3 protein. The data show about 900,000 distinct CDR3 sequences, approximately 30% seen once. For these receptors, no antigen is known. The starting material was cultured CD8+ T cells from PBMCs, obtained from culture after CMV antigen stimulation. The receptors come from a human donor in good health (CMV status not recorded). Some clones in this sample may be carry-over from other donors' samples.

The chain joins TRBV23-1 to TRBJ2-7, with TRBD2 as a possible D gene (6 bases). TRBV23-1 carries the ORF label, with uncertain function. The V gene lost 6 bases and the J gene lost 3 bases, with 27 bases spanning the gap. The CDR3 is made up of 18 amino acids. The CDR3 region is CASSPTFAGPPRDYEQYV. The CDR3 DNA reads TGCGCCAGCAGCCCAACCTTCGCGGGACCCCCGAGGGACTACGAGCAGTACGTC.

This clonotype has ten or more counts. CDR3 sequence reads: CASSSTGGTYEQYF. The CDR3 bases are TGTGCCAGCAGCTCGACAGGTGGTACCTACGAGCAGTACTTC. This rearrangement joins TRBV7-9 to TRBJ2-7, with D perhaps matching TRBD1 (6 bases). The germline V gene has CDR1 SEHNR and CDR2 FQNEAQ (reference sequence). The CDR3 runs 14 residues. Trimming cost V 4 bases and J 2 bases, with 12 bases left between them. Looking up the rest from reference TRBV7-9 and TRBJ2-7 gives the full variable domain: DTGVSQNPRHKITKRGQNVTFRCDPISEHNRLYWYRQTLGQGPEFLTYFQNEAQLEKSRLLSDRFSAERPKGSFSTLEIQRTEQGDSAMYLCASSSTGGTYEQYFGPGTRLTVT.

Only one count was recorded for this clonotype. CDR3 nucleotides: TGTGCCAGTACCCGGACAGGGGACCATGAGCAGTTCTTC. This gives the protein CASTRTGDHEQFF. V usage is TRBV19 and J usage is TRBJ2-1; 9 bases align to TRBD1. This CDR3 contains 13 residues. After removal of 7 bases from V and 8 bases from J, the junction contained 6 bases not matched to a gene. Germline CDR1 reads LNHDA; CDR2 reads SQIVND (reference sequence).

This clonotype was detected a few times. V and J are TRBV7-6 and TRBJ1-4; TRBD1 is a possible D gene (5 bases). This CDR3 contains 14 residues. From germline, CDR1 is SGHVS and CDR2 FNYEAQ. Deletions cut 5 bases from V and 6 bases from J, with 13 bases between. CDR3 amino acids: CASSVTGFDEKLFF. CDR3 nucleotide sequence: TGTGCCAGCAGCGTAACAGGTTTTGATGAAAAACTGTTTTTT.

The CDR3 loop reads CASSYLRLAGTSSTDTQYF. In DNA form, the CDR3 reads TGTGCCAGCAGTTACCTCCGACTAGCGGGGACTTCTAGCACAGATACGCAGTATTTT. The rearrangement uses TRBV6-8 and TRBJ2-3, with TRBD2 matching over 11 bases. CDR3 length: 19 residues. The J segment lost 0 bases and the V segment lost 2 bases, leaving 10 bases of the junction unmatched. Germline loops: CDR1 MNHGY, CDR2 SAAAGT.

J is TRBJ2-5 and V is TRBV10-3; no clear D gene. The CDR3 is 13 amino acids. The V gene's germline CDR1 is ENHRY and CDR2 SYGVKD. The V end was cut by 2 bases, the J end by 2 bases, with 6 bases between. CDR3 in amino acids: CAISEQIQETQYF. Here the CDR3 DNA reads TGTGCCATCAGTGAGCAGATACAAGAGACCCAGTACTTC.

Only a few counts were recorded for this clonotype. V is TRBV28 and J is TRBJ2-3, with TRBD2 identical over 11 bases. Unmatched junction bases numbered 7, after V lost 5 bases and J lost 6 bases. CDR3 length equals 15 residues. Germline CDR1 reads MDHEN; CDR2 reads SYDVKM. CDR3 DNA: TGTGCCAGCAGTACGACTAGCGGGGTTTGGGATACGCAGTATTTT. Its translation: CASSTTSGVWDTQYF.

Comments on this clonotype: A much larger clone differs by one base, so this may be a read error. V gene TRBV7-6 combines with J gene TRBJ2-5; 9 nucleotides align to TRBD1. The CDR3 covers 15 residues. The V gene's germline CDR1 is SGHVS and CDR2 FNYEAQ. The CDR3 here is CVSSAEGQGWETQYF. The CDR3, as DNA: TGTGTCAGCAGCGCAGAGGGACAGGGATGGGAGACCCAGTACTTC.

This clonotype was counted at least ten times. This chain joins TRBV7-2 and TRBJ2-1, with D unresolved. Germline values: CDR1 SGHTA, CDR2 FQGNSA. CDR3 length: 12 residues. V lost 3 bases, J lost 10 bases, and 10 bases lay in between. The CDR3 loop is CASSFGWLEQFF. Written as DNA, the CDR3 is TGTGCCAGCAGCTTCGGCTGGCTGGAGCAGTTCTTC.

The chain uses TRBV4-1 and TRBJ2-7; 9 bases are a match to TRBD1. The CDR3 extends over 16 amino acids. J lost 3 bases, V lost 4 bases, and 10 bases had no gene match. Per germline, CDR1 MGHRA and CDR2 YSYEKL. CDR3: CASSLPGTGFDYEQYF. The CDR3 DNA is TGCGCCAGCAGCCTCCCCGGGACAGGGTTCGACTACGAGCAGTACTTC.

This clonotype was seen a few times. CDR3: CASSFTASDTQYF. The CDR3 DNA sequence: TGTGCCAGCAGCTTCACAGCGTCAGATACGCAGTATTTT. The chain couples TRBV7-9 to TRBJ2-3; D is unclear. V was pared by 3 bases and J by 4 bases, with 8 bases between. The CDR3 spans 13 residues. Germline CDR1 reads SEHNR; CDR2 reads FQNEAQ (reference sequence).

The J gene is TRBJ1-1, the V gene TRBV7-4, with 8 bases aligning to TRBD1. Germline trimming cut 5 bases from V and 3 bases from J; bases unmatched to any gene: 11. The germline V gene encodes CDR1 SGHVT and CDR2 SQSDAQ. This CDR3 is 16 amino acids long. The CDR3 is CASSDPRQGSDTEAFF. CDR3 DNA: TGTGCCAGCAGCGATCCGAGACAGGGGTCGGACACTGAAGCTTTCTTT. Using reference TRBV7-4 and TRBJ1-1 for the parts outside the CDR3, the full variable domain is GAGVSQSPRYKVAKRGRDVALRCDSISGHVTLYWYRQTLGQGSEVLTYSQSDAQRDKSGRPSGRFSAERPERSVSTLKIQRTEQGDSAVYLCASSDPRQGSDTEAFFGQGTRLTVV.

The table lists this clonotype with a few counts. The chain recombines TRBV7-6 with TRBJ2-1; D unresolved. CDR1 is SGHVS and CDR2 is FNYEAQ in the germline V gene. The CDR3 runs 16 residues. V was shortened by 5 bases and J by 4 bases, with 18 bases between the two germline ends. This CDR3 reads CASSPPDAEFYNEQFF. The DNA of the CDR3 is TGTGCCAGCAGCCCGCCGGACGCGGAGTTTTACAATGAGCAGTTCTTC.

The rearrangement joins TRBV9 to TRBJ2-3; weak D call: TRBD1 (5 bases). Germline V gene lookup returns CDR1 SGDLS and CDR2 YYNGEE. The CDR3 covers 16 residues. The ends were cut back, 4 bases at V and 0 bases at J, with 15 bases in the middle. CDR3: CASSPVGRTSTDTQYF. The CDR3 nucleotides are TGTGCCAGCAGCCCCGTGGGGCGTACTAGCACAGATACGCAGTATTTT.

The V gene is TRBV19, the J gene TRBJ1-4; D is unresolved. V gave up 0 bases and J gave up 3 bases, with 5 bases separating them. This CDR3 is 14 amino acids long. CDR1 LNHDA and CDR2 SQIVND come from the germline V gene (reference sequence). The CDR3 DNA follows: TGTGCCAGTAGTATAGACAGCCCTAATGAAAAACTGTTTTTT. Translation: CASSIDSPNEKLFF.

The chain joins TRBV15 to TRBJ1-1; possible D gene TRBD1, 5 bases. Trimming shortened V by 4 bases and J by 8 bases, and 14 bases separated the two germline ends. Looked up from germline, CDR1 is LNHNV and CDR2 is YYDKDF (reference sequence). This CDR3 is 13 amino acids long. CDR3 sequence reads: CATSKAGRPEAFF. The CDR3 DNA reads TGTGCCACCAGCAAGGCGGGACGTCCCGAAGCTTTCTTT.

Here the CDR3 reads CASSHPGTSERNTQYF. The CDR3 DNA is TGTGCCAGCAGTCACCCCGGGACTAGCGAGAGAAATACGCAGTATTTT. The chain recombines TRBV2 with TRBJ2-3; 10 bases align to TRBD2. Germline trimming cut 5 bases from V and 7 bases from J; bases unmatched to any gene: 12. Germline lookup yields CDR1 SNHLY and CDR2 FYNNEI. The CDR3 is 16 amino acids.

This clonotype occurred a few times. The rearrangement uses TRBV25-1 and TRBJ2-5; D is ambiguous. V was clipped by 3 bases and J by 2 bases, with 4 bases between them. CDR3 length equals 12 residues. Germline CDR1 reads MGHDK; CDR2 reads SYGVNS. This CDR3 is CASSEVQETQYF. The CDR3 DNA follows: TGTGCCAGCAGTGAGGTGCAAGAGACCCAGTACTTC.

This clonotype was detected a few times. One junction end disagrees with the germline gene, perhaps due to a read error. This chain joins TRBV4-1 and TRBJ2-1, with TRBD2 identical over 8 bases. Germline V CDR1 and CDR2: MGHRA, YSYEKL. CDR3 length equals 15 residues. CDR3: CASSQLAGSYNEQFF. CDR3 nucleotide sequence: TGTGCCAGCAGTCAGCTAGCGGGTTCCTACAATGAGCAGTTCTTC.

CDR3 coding DNA: TGTGCCAGCAGTTTAATCGGGGGCGGAAACACCATATATTTT. It specifies CASSLIGGGNTIYF. This rearrangement joins TRBV28 to TRBJ1-3; tentative D call: TRBD1 (6 bases). The CDR3 runs 14 residues. Germline CDR1 reads MDHEN; CDR2 reads SYDVKM. V shed 2 bases and J shed 4 bases, with 9 bases lying between them.

This clonotype showed up just a few times. The chain is built from TRBV9 and TRBJ1-5; unclear D gene. Germline loops: CDR1 SGDLS, CDR2 YYNGEE. Deletions cut 3 bases from V and 2 bases from J, with 6 bases between. The CDR3 covers 13 residues. CDR3 residues: CASSAGGNQPQHF. The CDR3 DNA reads TGTGCCAGCAGCGCTGGCGGCAATCAGCCCCAGCATTTT.